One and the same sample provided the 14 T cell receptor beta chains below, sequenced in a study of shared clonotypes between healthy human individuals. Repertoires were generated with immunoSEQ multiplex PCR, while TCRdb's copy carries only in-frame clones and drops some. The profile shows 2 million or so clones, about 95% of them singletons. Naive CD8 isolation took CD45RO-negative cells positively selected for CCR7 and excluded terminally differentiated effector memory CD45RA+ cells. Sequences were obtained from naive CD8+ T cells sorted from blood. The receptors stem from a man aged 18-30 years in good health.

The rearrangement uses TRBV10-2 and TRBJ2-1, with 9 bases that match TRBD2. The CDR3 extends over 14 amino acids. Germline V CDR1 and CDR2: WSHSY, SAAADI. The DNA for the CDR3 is TGCGCGGTTGGTAGCGGGAGTATAAACAATGAGCAGTTCTTC. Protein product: CAVGSGSINNEQFF.

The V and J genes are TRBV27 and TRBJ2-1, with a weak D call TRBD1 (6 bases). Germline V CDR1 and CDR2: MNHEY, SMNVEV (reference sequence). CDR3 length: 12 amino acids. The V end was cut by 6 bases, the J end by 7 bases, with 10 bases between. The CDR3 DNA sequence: TGTGCCAGCAGCCGGACAGTAAATGAGCAGTTCTTC. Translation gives CASSRTVNEQFF.

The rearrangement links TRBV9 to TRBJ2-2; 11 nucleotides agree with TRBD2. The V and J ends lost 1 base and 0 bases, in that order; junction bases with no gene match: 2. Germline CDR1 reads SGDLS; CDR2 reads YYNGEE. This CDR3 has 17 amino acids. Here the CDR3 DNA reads TGTGCCAGCAGCGTACCGACTAGCGGGACGAACACCGGGGAGCTGTTTTTT. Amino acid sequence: CASSVPTSGTNTGELFF. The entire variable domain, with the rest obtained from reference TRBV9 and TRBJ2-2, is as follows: DSGVTQTPKHLITATGQRVTLRCSPRSGDLSVYWYQQSLDQGLQFLIQYYNGEERAKGNILERFSAQQFPDLHSELNLSSLELGDSALYFCASSVPTSGTNTGELFFGEGSRLTVL.

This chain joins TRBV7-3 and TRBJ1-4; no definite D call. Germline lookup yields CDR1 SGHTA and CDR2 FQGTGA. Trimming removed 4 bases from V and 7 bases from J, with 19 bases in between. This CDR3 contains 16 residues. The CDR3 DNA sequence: TGTGCCAGCAGCTCCCCCACGGACCTTGTAGGTGAAAAACTGTTTTTT. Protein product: CASSSPTDLVGEKLFF.

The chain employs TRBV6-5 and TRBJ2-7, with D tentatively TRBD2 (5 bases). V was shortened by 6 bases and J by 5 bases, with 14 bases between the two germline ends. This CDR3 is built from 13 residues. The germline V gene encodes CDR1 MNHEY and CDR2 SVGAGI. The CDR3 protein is CASSPGLRHEQYF. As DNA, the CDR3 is TGTGCCAGCAGCCCCGGACTGCGGCACGAGCAGTACTTC.

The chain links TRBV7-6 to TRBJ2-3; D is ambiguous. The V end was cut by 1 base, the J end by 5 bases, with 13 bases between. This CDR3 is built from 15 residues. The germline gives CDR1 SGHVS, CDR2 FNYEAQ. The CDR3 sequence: CASSLGVSTQDTQYF. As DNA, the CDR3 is TGTGCCAGCAGCTTAGGCGTCAGTACCCAAGATACGCAGTATTTT.

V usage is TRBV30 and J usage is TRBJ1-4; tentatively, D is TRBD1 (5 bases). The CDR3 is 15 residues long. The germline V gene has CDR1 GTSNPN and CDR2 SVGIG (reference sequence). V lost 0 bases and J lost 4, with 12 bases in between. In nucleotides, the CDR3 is TGTGCCTGGAGTGTACACGACAGAATTAATGAAAAACTGTTTTTT. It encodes CAWSVHDRINEKLFF.

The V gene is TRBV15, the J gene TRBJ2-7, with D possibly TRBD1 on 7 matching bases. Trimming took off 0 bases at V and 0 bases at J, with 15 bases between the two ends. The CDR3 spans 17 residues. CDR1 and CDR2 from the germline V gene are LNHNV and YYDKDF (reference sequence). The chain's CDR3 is CATSRDRGTDRSYEQYF. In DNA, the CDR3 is TGTGCCACCAGCAGAGATCGGGGGACAGACCGCTCCTACGAGCAGTACTTC.

The CDR3 DNA is TGTGCCAGCAGCTTAGGCAGGGAATCACACACTGAAGCTTTCTTT. Its protein product is CASSLGRESHTEAFF. J is TRBJ1-1 and V is TRBV7-9; possibly TRBD1 for D (5 bases). V was clipped by 1 base and J by 3 bases, with 12 bases between them. Germline V CDR1 and CDR2: SEHNR, FQNEAQ (reference sequence). The CDR3 sequence is 15 residues long.

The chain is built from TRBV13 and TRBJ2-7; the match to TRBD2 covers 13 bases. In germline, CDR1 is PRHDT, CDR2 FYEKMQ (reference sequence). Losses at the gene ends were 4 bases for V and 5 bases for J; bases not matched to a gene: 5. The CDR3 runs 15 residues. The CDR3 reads CASSSGLAGVDEQYF. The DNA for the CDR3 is TGTGCCAGCAGCTCCGGACTAGCGGGAGTGGACGAGCAGTACTTC.

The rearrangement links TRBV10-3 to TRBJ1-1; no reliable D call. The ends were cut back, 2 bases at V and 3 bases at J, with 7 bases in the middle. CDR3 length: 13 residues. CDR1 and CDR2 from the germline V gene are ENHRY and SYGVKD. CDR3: CAISEGDHTEAFF. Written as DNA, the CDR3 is TGTGCCATCAGTGAGGGGGATCACACTGAAGCTTTCTTT.

CDR3 sequence (DNA): TGTGCCAGTAGTGCAGGGGGCACTGAAGCTTTCTTT. Its protein product is CASSAGGTEAFF. V and J are TRBV19 and TRBJ1-1; 7 bases line up with TRBD1. CDR1 is LNHDA and CDR2 is SQIVND in the germline V gene (reference sequence). CDR3 size: 12 residues. The ends lost 5 bases at V and 4 bases at J; junction bases unmatched: 1.

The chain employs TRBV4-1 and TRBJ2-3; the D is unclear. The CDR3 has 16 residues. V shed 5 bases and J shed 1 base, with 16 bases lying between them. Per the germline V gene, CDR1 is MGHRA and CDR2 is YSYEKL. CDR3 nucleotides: TGCGCCAGCAGCGCCCGCACCATCGTGGGCACAGATACGCAGTATTTT. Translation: CASSARTIVGTDTQYF.

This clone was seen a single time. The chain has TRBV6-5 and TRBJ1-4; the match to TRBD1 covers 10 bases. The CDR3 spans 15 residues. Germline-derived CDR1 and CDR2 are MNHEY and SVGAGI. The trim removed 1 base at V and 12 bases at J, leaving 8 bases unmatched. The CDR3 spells CASSYWGTGEVELFF. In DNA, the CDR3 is TGTGCCAGCAGTTACTGGGGGACAGGGGAAGTCGAACTGTTTTTT.